The entry that follows covers one T cell receptor beta chain sequence. Antigen: not known. This sample was taken from a study of cytomegalovirus exposure and HLA in healthy donors. Study-wide findings and caveats: TCR beta V- and J-gene trimming was later associated with a missense DCLRE1C variant. According to an earlier analysis, most TCR beta V segments yielded productive rearrangements about 90% or about 30% of the time. Prediction of most subjects' HLA-A and HLA-B alleles by TCR beta sequences was reportedly accurate.

V shed 5 bases and J 7 bases; nucleotides not matched to a gene: 10. Germline loops: CDR1 SSHAT, CDR2 FNYEAQ (reference sequence). The CDR3 is 16 residues long. The study ran its PCR with 60 Vbeta and 13 Jbeta primers. Per the study methods: Later work found 65 million to 85 million unique TCR beta chains, with some 11 million shared. Assay: immunoSEQ multiplex PCR; the TCRdb copy retains only in-frame clones and omits some. V and J calls plus clone size are reproduced from that table; the DNA served to infer D and trimming. The sample yields approximately 150,000 clones, of which the top ten take up around 1.7%.

Sequenced input: PBMCs. The sequence was obtained from a woman aged 50 to 60 in good health and CMV-seronegative. V gene TRBV7-7 combines with J gene TRBJ2-2, with 10 bases lining up with TRBD2. The CDR3 region is CASSQAGGPKVGELFF. CDR3 DNA sequence: TGTGCCAGCAGCCAAGCGGGAGGGCCTAAAGTCGGGGAGCTGTTTTTT.